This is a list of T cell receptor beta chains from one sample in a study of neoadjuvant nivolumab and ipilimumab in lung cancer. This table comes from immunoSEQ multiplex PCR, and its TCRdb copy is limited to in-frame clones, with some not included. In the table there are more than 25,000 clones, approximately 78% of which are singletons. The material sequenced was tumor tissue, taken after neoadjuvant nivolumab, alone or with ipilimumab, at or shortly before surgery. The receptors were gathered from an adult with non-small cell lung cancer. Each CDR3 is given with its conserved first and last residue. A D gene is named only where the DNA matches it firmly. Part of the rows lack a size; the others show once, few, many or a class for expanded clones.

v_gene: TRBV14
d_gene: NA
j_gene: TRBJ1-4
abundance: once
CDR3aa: CASSQVDEKLFF
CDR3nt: TGTGCCAGCAGCCAAGTGGACGAAAAACTGTTTTTT

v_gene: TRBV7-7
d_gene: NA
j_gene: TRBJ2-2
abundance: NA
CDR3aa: CASSRGTGELFF
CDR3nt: TGTGCCAGCAGCCGGGGCACCGGGGAGCTGTTTTTT

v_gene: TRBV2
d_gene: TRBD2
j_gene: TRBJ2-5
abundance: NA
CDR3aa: CASLAGGLQETQYF
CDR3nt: TGTGCCAGCTTAGCGGGAGGGCTCCAAGAGACCCAGTACTTC

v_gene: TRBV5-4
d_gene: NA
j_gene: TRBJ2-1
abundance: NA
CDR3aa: CASAGRQRAIDEQFF
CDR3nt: TGTGCCAGCGCGGGGCGACAGAGGGCCATCGATGAGCAGTTCTTC

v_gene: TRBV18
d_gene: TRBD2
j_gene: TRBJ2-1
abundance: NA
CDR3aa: CASSPVLAASYNEQFF
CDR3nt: TGTGCCAGCTCACCAGTACTAGCGGCCTCCTACAATGAGCAGTTCTTC

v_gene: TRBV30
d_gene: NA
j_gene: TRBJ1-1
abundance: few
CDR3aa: CAFQPRGPSTEAFF
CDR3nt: TGTGCCTTTCAGCCAAGGGGCCCTAGCACTGAAGCTTTCTTT

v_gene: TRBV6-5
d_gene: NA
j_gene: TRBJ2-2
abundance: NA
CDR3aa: CASRGGPGELFF
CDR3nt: TGTGCCAGCAGGGGGGGGCCCGGGGAGCTGTTTTTT

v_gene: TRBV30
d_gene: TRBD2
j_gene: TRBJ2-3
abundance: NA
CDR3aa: CAWSVRAGARDAQYF
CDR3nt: TGTGCCTGGAGTGTGAGAGCGGGAGCACGCGACGCGCAGTATTTT

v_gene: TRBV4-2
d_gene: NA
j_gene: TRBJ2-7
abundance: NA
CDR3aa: CASSQDPGPYEQYF
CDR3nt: TGTGCCAGCAGCCAAGACCCGGGACCCTACGAGCAGTACTTC

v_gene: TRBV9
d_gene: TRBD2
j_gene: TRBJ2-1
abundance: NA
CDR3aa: CASSRVAGGIDEQFF
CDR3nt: TGTGCCAGCAGCCGAGTAGCGGGAGGTATCGATGAGCAGTTCTTC

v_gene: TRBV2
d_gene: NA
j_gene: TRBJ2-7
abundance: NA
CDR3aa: CASSEGSYEQYF
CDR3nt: TGTGCCAGCAGTGAAGGGAGCTACGAGCAGTACTTC

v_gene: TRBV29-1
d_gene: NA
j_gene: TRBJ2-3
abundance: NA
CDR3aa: CSVERGAGTDTQYF
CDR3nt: TGCAGCGTTGAAAGAGGGGCTGGCACAGATACGCAGTATTTT

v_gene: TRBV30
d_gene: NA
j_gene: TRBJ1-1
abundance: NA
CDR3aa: CAWRDRPNTEAFF
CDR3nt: TGTGCCTGGAGGGACAGACCGAACACTGAAGCTTTCTTT

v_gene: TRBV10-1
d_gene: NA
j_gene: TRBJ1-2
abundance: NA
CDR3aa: CASSESGGTGYTF
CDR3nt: TGCGCCAGCAGTGAGTCGGGAGGGACTGGCTACACCTTC

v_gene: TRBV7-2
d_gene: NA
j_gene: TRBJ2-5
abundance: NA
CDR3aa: CASSFRGSPPKAETQYF
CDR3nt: TGTGCCAGCAGCTTTAGGGGGTCCCCCCCAAAGGCAGAGACCCAGTACTTC

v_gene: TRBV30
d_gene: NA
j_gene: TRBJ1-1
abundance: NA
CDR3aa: CAWSVGPSRTARKVAFF
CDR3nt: TGTGCCTGGAGTGTGGGGCCGTCGCGGACGGCACGGAAGGTGGCTTTCTTT

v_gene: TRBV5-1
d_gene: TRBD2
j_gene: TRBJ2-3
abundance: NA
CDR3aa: CASSAPPGGTDTQYF
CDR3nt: TGCGCCAGCAGCGCACCTCCGGGAGGGACAGATACGCAGTATTTT

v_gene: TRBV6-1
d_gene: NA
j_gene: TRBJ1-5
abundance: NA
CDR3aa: CASSEALNGINQPQHF
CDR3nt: TGTGCCAGCAGTGAAGCCCTGAACGGGATCAATCAGCCCCAGCATTTT

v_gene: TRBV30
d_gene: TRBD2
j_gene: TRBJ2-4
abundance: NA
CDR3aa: CAWSSRTSGVAKNIQYF
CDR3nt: TGTGCCTGGAGTTCACGAACTAGCGGGGTAGCCAAAAACATTCAGTACTTC

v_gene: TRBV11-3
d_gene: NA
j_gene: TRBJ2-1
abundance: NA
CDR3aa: CASSLRDEQFF
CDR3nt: TGTGCCAGCAGCTTACGCGATGAGCAGTTCTTC

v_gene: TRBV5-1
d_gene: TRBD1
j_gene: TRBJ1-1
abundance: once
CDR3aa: CASSSRGPTASLEAFF
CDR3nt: TGCGCCAGCAGCTCGAGGGGGCCGACAGCAAGCCTTGAAGCTTTCTTT

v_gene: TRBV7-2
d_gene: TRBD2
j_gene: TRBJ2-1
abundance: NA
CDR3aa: CASSLAGGGRGDEQFF
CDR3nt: TGTGCCAGCAGTTTAGCGGGAGGGGGTAGGGGCGATGAGCAGTTCTTC

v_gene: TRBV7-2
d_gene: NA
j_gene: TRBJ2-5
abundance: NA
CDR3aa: CASSPLGSQETQYF
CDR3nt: TGTGCCAGCAGCCCCCTGGGCAGCCAAGAGACCCAGTACTTC

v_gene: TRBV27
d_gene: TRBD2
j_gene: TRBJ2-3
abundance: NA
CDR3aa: CASSLYASGSTDTQYF
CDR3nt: TGTGCCAGCAGTTTATACGCTAGCGGTAGCACAGATACGCAGTATTTT

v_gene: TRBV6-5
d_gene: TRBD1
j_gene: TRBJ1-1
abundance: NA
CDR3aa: CASSGDSNTEAFF
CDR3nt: TGTGCCAGCAGTGGGGACAGTAACACTGAAGCTTTCTTT

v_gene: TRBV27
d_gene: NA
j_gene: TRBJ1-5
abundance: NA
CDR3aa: CASSFTREQPQHF
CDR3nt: TGTGCCAGCAGTTTCACCAGGGAACAGCCCCAGCATTTT

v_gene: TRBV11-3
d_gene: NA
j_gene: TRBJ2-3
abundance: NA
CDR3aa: CASSLQTPTSTDTQYF
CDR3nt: TGTGCCAGCAGCTTACAGACTCCCACTAGCACAGATACGCAGTATTTT

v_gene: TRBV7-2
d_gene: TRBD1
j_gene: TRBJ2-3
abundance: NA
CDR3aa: CASSLVASTGADTQYF
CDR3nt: TGTGCCAGCAGCTTAGTGGCCTCCACAGGGGCAGATACGCAGTATTTT

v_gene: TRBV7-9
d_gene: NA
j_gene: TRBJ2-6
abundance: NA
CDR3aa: CASSLVSGANVLTF
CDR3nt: TGTGCCAGCAGCTTAGTCTCTGGGGCCAACGTCCTGACTTTC

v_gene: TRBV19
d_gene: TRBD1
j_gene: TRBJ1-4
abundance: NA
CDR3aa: CASSIDRGTGTNEKLFF
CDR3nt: TGTGCCAGTAGTATAGATCGGGGGACAGGGACTAATGAAAAACTGTTTTTT

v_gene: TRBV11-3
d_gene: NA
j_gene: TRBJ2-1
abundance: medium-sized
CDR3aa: CASSSGPYNEQFF
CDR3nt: TGTGCCAGCAGCTCCGGGCCTTACAATGAGCAGTTCTTC

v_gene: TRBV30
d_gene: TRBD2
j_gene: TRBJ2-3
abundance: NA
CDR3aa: CAWRRLMGLAGALNTQYF
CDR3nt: TGTGCCTGGAGGAGATTGATGGGACTAGCGGGAGCCCTCAATACGCAGTATTTT

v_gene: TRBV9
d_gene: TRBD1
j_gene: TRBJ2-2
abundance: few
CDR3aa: CASSGRGPNTGELFF
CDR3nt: TGTGCCAGCAGCGGAAGGGGGCCCAACACCGGGGAGCTGTTTTTT

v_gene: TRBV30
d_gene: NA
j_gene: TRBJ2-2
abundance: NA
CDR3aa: CAWSNASRAGELFF
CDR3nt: TGTGCCTGGAGTAACGCTAGCCGGGCCGGGGAGCTGTTTTTT

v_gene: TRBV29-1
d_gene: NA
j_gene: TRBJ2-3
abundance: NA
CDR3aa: CSAEAQLALDTQYF
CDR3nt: TGCAGCGCCGAGGCCCAGCTAGCACTGGATACGCAGTATTTT

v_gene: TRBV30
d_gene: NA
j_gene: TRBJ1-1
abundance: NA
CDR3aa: CAWSVNEAFF
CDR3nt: TGTGCCTGGAGTGTAAATGAAGCTTTCTTT

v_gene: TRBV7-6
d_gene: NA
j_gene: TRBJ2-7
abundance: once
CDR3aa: CASSQGIGLSYEQYF
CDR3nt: TGTGCCAGCAGCCAGGGGATAGGACTCTCCTACGAGCAGTACTTC

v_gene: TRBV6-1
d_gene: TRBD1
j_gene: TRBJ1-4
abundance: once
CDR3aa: CASTRTGGEKLFF
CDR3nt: TGTGCCAGCACCCGGACAGGGGGTGAAAAACTGTTTTTT

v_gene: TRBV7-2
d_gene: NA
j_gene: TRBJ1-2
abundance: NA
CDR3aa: CASSLRGGDDYGYTF
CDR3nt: TGTGCCAGCAGCTTACGGGGCGGGGACGATTATGGCTACACCTTC

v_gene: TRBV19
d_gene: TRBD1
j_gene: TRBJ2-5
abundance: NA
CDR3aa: CASSPGQGLGGGYF
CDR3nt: TGTGCCAGTAGTCCGGGACAGGGATTGGGGGGTGGGTACTTC

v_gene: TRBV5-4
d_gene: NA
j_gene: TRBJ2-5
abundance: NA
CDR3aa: CASSAGGLEKETQYF
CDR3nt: TGTGCCAGCAGCGCAGGCGGGCTAGAAAAAGAGACCCAGTACTTC

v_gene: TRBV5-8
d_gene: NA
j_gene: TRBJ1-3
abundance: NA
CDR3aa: CASSLDSSGNTIYF
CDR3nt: TGTGCCAGCAGCTTGGACAGCTCTGGAAACACCATATATTTT

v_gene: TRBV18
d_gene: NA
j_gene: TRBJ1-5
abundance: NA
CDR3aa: CASSPTSGTSQPQHF
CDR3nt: TGTGCCAGCTCACCAACTTCTGGGACTTCTCAGCCCCAGCATTTT

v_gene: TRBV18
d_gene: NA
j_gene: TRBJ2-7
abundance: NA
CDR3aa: CASSPASYEQYF
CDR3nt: TGTGCCAGCTCACCCGCCTCCTACGAGCAGTACTTC

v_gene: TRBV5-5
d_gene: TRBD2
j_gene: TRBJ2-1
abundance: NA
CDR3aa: CASSRGAGVYNEQFF
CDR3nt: TGTGCCAGCAGCCGGGGAGCGGGAGTCTACAATGAGCAGTTCTTC

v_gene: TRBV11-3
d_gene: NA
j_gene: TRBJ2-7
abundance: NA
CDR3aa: CASSLGGGSYEQYF
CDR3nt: TGTGCCAGCAGCTTAGGTGGAGGGAGCTACGAGCAGTACTTC